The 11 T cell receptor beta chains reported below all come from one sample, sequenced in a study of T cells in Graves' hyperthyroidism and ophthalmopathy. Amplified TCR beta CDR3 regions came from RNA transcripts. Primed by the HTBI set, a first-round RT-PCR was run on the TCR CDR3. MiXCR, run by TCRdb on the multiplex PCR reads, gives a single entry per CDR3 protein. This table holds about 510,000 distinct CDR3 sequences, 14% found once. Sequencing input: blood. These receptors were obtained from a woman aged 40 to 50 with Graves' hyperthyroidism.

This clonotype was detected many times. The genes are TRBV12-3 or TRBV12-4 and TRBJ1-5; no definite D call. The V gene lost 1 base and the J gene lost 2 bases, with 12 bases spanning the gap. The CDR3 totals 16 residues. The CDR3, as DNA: TGTGCCAGCAGTTTAGGCCAGACTGACGGCAATCAGCCCCAGCATTTT. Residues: CASSLGQTDGNQPQHF.

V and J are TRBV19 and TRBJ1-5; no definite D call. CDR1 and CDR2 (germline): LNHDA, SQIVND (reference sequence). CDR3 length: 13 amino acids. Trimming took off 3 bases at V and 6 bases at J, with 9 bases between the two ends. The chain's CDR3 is CASSMEVSQPQHF. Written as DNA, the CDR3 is TGTGCCAGTAGTATGGAGGTGAGTCAGCCCCAGCATTTT.

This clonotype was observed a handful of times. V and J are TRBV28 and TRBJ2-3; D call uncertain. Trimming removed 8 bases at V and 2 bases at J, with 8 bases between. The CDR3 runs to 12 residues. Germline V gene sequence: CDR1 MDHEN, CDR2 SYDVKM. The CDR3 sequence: CASGSYTDTQYF. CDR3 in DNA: TGTGCCAGCGGGTCCTACACAGATACGCAGTATTTT.

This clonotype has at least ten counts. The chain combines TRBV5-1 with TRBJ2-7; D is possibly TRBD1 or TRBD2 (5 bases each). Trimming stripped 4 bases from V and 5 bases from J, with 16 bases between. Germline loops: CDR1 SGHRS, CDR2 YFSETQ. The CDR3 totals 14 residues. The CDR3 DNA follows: TGCGCCAGCAGCCCCTATGGGGGTTACAACGAGCAGTACTTC. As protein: CASSPYGGYNEQYF.

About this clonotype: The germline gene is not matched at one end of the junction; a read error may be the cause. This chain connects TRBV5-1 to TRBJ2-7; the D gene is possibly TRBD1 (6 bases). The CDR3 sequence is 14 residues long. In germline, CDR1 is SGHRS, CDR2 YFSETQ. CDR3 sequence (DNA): TGCGCCAGCAGCTTACAGGGAGTTAGCTACGAGCAGCACTTC. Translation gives CASSLQGVSYEQHF.

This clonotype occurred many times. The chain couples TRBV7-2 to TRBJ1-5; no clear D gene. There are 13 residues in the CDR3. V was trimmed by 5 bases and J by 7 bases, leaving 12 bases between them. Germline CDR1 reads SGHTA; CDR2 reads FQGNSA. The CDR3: CASSLDTRQPQHF. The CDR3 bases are TGTGCCAGCAGCCTCGACACTAGGCAGCCCCAGCATTTT.

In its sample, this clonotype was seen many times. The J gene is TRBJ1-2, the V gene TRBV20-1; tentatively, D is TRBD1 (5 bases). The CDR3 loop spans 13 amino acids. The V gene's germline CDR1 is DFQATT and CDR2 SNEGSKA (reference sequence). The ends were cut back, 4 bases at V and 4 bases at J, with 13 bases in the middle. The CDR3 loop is CSAIPEGTYGYTF. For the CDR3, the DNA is TGCAGTGCTATCCCTGAGGGGACCTATGGCTACACCTTC.

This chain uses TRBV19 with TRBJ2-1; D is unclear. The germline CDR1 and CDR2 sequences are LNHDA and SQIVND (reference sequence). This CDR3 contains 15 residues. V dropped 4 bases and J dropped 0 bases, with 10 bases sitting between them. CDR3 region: CASSTDASSYNEQFF. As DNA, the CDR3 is TGTGCCAGTAGTACGGACGCCAGCTCCTACAATGAGCAGTTCTTC.

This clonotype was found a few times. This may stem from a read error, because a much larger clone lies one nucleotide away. Here the CDR3 DNA reads TGTGCCAGCAGCTTACTGGGTACCTACGAGCAGTACTTC. This gives the protein CASSLLGTYEQYF. The chain has TRBV13 and TRBJ2-7; D is unresolved. CDR3 length: 13 amino acids. CDR1 is PRHDT, CDR2 FYEKMQ, per germline (reference sequence). Trimming removed 2 bases from V and 2 bases from J, with 7 bases in between.

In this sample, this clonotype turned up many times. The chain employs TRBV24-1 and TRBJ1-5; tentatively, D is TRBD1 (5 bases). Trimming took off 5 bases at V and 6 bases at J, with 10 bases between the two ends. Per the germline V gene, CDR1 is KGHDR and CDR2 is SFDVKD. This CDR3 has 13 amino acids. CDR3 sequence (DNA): TGTGCCACCAGTGTTGGGGGGGGTCAGCCCCAGCATTTT. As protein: CATSVGGGQPQHF.

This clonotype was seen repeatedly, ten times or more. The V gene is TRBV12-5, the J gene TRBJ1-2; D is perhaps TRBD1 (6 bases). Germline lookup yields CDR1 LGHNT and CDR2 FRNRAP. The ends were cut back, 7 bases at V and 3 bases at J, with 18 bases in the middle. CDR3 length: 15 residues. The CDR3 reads CASARGQQSHYGYTF. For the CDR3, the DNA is TGTGCTAGTGCCAGGGGCCAACAAAGCCACTATGGCTACACCTTC.